Sequencing of this T cell receptor (beta chain) was carried out in a study of siplizumab effects on memory and regulatory T cells. Germline V CDR1 and CDR2: MNHNY, SVGAGI (reference sequence). J was trimmed by 4 bases and V by 7 bases; bases with no gene match: 10. The CDR3 spans 15 residues. TCRdb's table, derived via immunoSEQ multiplex PCR, lists solely in-frame clones and lacks some. Of approximately 75,000 clones listed, roughly 93% are singletons. The origin of this receptor is a human donor in good health. The source material was CD8+ T cells sorted from blood. The chain links TRBV6-6 to TRBJ2-3; 8 bases line up with TRBD2. CDR3 sequence (DNA): TGTGCCAGCATATCTGCGGGGGGCGGGTCAGATACGCAGTATTTT. This codes for CASISAGGGSDTQYF.